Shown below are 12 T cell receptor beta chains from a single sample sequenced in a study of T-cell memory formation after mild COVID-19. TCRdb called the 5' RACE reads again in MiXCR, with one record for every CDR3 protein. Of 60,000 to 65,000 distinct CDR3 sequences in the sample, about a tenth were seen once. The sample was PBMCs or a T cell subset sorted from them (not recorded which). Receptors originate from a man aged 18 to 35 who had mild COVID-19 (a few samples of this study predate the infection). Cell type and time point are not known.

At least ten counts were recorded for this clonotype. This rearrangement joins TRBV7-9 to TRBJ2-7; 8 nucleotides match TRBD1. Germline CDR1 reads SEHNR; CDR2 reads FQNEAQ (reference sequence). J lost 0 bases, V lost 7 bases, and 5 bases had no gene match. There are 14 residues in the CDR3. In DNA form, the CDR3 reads TGTGCCAGCAAACAACAGGGGGGCTCCTACGAGCAGTACTTC. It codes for CASKQQGGSYEQYF.

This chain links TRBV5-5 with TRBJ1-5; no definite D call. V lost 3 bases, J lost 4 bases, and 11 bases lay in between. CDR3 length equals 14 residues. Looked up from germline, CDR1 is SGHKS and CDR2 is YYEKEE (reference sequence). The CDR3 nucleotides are TGTGCCAGCAGCTCGGGAGGAGGGAATCAGCCCCAGCATTTT. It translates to CASSSGGGNQPQHF.

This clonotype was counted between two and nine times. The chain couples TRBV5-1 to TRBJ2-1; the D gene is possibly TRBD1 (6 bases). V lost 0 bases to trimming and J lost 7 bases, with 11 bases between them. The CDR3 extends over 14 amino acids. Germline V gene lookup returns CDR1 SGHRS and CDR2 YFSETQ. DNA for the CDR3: TGCGCCAGCAGCTTGGTACAGGGTAAAAATGAGCAGTTCTTC. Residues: CASSLVQGKNEQFF.

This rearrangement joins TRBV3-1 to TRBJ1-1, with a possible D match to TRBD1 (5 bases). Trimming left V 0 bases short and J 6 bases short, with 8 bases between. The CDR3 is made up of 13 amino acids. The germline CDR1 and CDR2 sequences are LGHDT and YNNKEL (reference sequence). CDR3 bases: TGTGCCAGCAGCCAAGAGGTAGGGGCTGAAGCTTTCTTT. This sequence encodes CASSQEVGAEAFF.

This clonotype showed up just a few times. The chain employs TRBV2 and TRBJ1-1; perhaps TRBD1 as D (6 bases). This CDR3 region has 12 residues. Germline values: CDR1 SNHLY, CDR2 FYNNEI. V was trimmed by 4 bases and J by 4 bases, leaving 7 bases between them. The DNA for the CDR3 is TGTGCCAGCAGTGGACAGGCCACTGAAGCTTTCTTT. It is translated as CASSGQATEAFF.

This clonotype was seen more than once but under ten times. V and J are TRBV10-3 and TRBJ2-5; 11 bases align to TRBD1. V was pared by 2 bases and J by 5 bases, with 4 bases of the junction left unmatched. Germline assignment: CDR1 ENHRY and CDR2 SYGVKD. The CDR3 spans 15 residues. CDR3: CAISEGTGGLETQYF. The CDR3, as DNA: TGTGCCATCAGTGAGGGGACAGGGGGATTGGAGACCCAGTACTTC.

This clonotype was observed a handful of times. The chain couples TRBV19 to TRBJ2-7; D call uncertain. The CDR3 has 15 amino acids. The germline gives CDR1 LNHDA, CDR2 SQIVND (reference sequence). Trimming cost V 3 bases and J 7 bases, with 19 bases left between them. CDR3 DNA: TGTGCCAGTAGTATTTCTGGTTTCGGACCTCGGGAGCAGTACTTC. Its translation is CASSISGFGPREQYF.

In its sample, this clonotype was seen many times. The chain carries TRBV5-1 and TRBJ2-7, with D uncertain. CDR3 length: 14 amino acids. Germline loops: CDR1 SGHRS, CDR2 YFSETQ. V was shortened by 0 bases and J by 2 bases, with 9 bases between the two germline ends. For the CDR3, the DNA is TGCGCCAGCAGCTTGGAACCGCGAACCTACGAGCAGTACGTC. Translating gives CASSLEPRTYEQYV.

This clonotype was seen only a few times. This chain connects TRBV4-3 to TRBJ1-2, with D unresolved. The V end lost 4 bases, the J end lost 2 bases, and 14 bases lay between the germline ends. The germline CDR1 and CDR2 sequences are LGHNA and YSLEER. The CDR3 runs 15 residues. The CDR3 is CASSPDQLVNYGYTF. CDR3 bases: TGCGCCAGCAGCCCCGACCAGCTAGTAAACTATGGCTACACCTTC.

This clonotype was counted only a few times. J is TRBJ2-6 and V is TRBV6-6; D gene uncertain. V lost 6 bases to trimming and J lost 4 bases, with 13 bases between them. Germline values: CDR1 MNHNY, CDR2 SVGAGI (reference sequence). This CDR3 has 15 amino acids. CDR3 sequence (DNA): TGTGCCAGCAGCGACCAAGTACCGGGGGCCAACGTCCTGACTTTC. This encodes CASSDQVPGANVLTF.

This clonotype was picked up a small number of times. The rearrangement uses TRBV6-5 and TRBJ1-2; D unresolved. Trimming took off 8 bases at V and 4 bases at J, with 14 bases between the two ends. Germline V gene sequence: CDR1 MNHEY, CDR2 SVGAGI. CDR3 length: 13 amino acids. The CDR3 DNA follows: TGTGCCAGCCCTCTTATTAGCCCCTATGGCTACACCTTC. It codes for CASPLISPYGYTF.

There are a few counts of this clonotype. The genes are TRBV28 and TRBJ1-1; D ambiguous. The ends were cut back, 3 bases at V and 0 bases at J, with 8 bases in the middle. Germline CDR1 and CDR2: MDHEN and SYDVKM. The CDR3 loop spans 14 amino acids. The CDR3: CASSLAYLNTEAFF. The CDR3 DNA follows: TGTGCCAGCAGTTTGGCCTACTTGAACACTGAAGCTTTCTTT.